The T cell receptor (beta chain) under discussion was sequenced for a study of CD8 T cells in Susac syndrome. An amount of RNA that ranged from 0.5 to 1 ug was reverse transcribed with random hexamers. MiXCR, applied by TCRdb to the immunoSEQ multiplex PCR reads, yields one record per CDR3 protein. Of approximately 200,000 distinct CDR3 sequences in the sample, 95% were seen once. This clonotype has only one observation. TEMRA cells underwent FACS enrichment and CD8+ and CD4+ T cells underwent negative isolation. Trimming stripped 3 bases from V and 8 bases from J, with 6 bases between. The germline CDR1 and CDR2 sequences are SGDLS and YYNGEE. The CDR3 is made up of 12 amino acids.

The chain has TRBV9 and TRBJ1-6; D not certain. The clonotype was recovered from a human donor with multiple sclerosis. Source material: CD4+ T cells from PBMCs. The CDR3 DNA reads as TGTGCCAGCAGCGCCGGAGATTCACCCCTCCACTTT. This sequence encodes CASSAGDSPLHF. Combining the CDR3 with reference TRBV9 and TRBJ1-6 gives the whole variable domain DSGVTQTPKHLITATGQRVTLRCSPRSGDLSVYWYQQSLDQGLQFLIQYYNGEERAKGNILERFSAQQFPDLHSELNLSSLELGDSALYFCASSAGDSPLHFGNGTRLTVT.